The clone carrying this T cell receptor beta chain was detected a few times. The antigen is undetermined. RNA transcripts gave rise to amplified TCR beta CDR3 regions. The HTBI primer set drove a first-round RT-PCR of the TCR CDR3. TCRdb reprocessed the multiplex PCR reads with MiXCR, giving one entry per CDR3 protein. The sample lists approximately 370,000 distinct CDR3 sequences; about a sixth were seen once. Unmatched junction bases numbered 8, after V lost 0 bases and J lost 9 bases. The CDR3 is 16 amino acids. CDR1 is MNHEY, CDR2 SVGAGI, per germline. Aged 18 to 65, the patients had hyperthyroidism that was newly diagnosed and had lasted under 2 months. This specimen belongs to a study of T cells in Graves' hyperthyroidism and ophthalmopathy. Study-level results: Most thyroid clonotypes expanded above 0.001 were also detected in blood.

Sample: blood. The V and J genes are TRBV6-5 and TRBJ1-6, with 7 nucleotides matching TRBD1. The receptor comes from a woman in her 30s with Graves' hyperthyroidism that later progressed to Graves' ophthalmopathy. The CDR3: CASSYSGRGGGSPLHF. Here the CDR3 DNA reads TGTGCCAGCAGTTACTCTGGCAGGGGGGGCGGTTCACCCCTCCACTTT.